This entry lists 20 T cell receptor beta chains sequenced from one sample in a study of cytomegalovirus exposure and HLA in healthy donors. Clones were read by immunoSEQ multiplex PCR, and TCRdb kept only the in-frame ones, dropping some. The table records around 170,000 clones, 85% of them present only once. Sequenced sample: PBMCs. These receptors came from a man aged 18 to 29 in good health and CMV-seropositive.

This chain connects TRBV27 to TRBJ2-7, with a possible D match to TRBD1 (6 bases). Trimming pared 2 bases from V and 3 bases from J, leaving 8 bases between. This CDR3 comprises 13 residues. Germline CDR1 is MNHEY and CDR2 is SMNVEV (reference sequence). The CDR3 DNA reads as TGTGCCAGCAGTTTAGGGACAAACTACGAGCAGTACTTC. The encoded protein is CASSLGTNYEQYF.

J is TRBJ2-7 and V is TRBV30, with 10 bases identical to TRBD1. The V gene's germline CDR1 is GTSNPN and CDR2 SVGIG (reference sequence). The CDR3 has 15 residues. The trim removed 2 bases at V and 3 bases at J, leaving 7 bases unmatched. CDR3: CAWSPKGQGRYEQYF. The CDR3 region has the DNA TGTGCCTGGAGTCCAAAGGGACAGGGGCGCTACGAGCAGTACTTC.

This clone came up once. J is TRBJ2-2 and V is TRBV5-1; D unresolved. V lost 3 bases, J lost 5 bases, and 17 bases lay in between. Germline CDR1 and CDR2: SGHRS and YFSETQ. The CDR3 totals 16 residues. The CDR3: CASSSRAVRGTGELFF. The CDR3 DNA reads as TGCGCCAGCAGCTCCCGTGCGGTCAGAGGAACCGGGGAGCTGTTTTTT.

This chain joins TRBV19 and TRBJ2-6; D perhaps matches TRBD2 (6 bases). In germline, CDR1 is LNHDA, CDR2 SQIVND (reference sequence). Trimming left V 7 bases short and J 0 bases short, with 10 bases between. CDR3 length equals 15 residues. The CDR3 DNA reads as TGTGCCAGTATGGGGGGAGACTCTGGGGCCAACGTCCTGACTTTC. Translated, it gives CASMGGDSGANVLTF.

The V gene is TRBV28, the J gene TRBJ2-2; D gene unclear. The CDR3 extends over 20 amino acids. CDR1 and CDR2 from the germline V gene are MDHEN and SYDVKM. V gave up 5 bases and J gave up 0 bases, with 25 bases separating them. The DNA of the CDR3 is TGTGCCAGCAGTCCCTACAGCTTTCGATCCACCAACGCGAACACCGGGGAGCTGTTTTTT. Translation: CASSPYSFRSTNANTGELFF. The complete variable domain, with remaining parts taken from reference TRBV28 and TRBJ2-2, reads DVKVTQSSRYLVKRTGEKVFLECVQDMDHENMFWYRQDPGLGLRLIYFSYDVKMKEKGDIPEGYSVSREKKERFSLILESASTNQTSMYLCASSPYSFRSTNANTGELFFGEGSRLTVL.

The J gene is TRBJ2-1, the V gene TRBV7-2; 9 bases match TRBD2. Germline V gene lookup returns CDR1 SGHTA and CDR2 FQGNSA. This CDR3 is built from 18 residues. J lost 9 bases, V lost 0 bases, and 15 bases had no gene match. The chain's CDR3 is CASSLAPDLRGGPGEQFF. CDR3 nucleotides: TGTGCCAGCAGCTTAGCGCCCGATCTGCGGGGGGGCCCTGGTGAGCAGTTCTTC.

This sequence joins TRBV11-3 and TRBJ2-1; a possible D gene is TRBD2 (6 bases). In germline, CDR1 is SGHNT, CDR2 YENEEA. Between the trimmed V and J ends, which lost 5 bases and 0 bases, there was a span of 17 bases. This CDR3 is built from 17 residues. The CDR3 coding sequence is TGTGCCAGCAGCCCCACTCGGAGGGGAGCCTCCTACAATGAGCAGTTCTTC. This gives the protein CASSPTRRGASYNEQFF.

The chain recombines TRBV6-4 with TRBJ1-1, with D unclear. The CDR3 totals 14 residues. V shed 7 bases and J shed 0 bases, with 12 bases lying between them. Germline V CDR1 and CDR2: MRHNA, SNTAGT. CDR3 nucleotide sequence: TGTGCCAGCAAAGCAACGGGAATGAACACTGAAGCTTTCTTT. Translation: CASKATGMNTEAFF.

The J gene is TRBJ2-1, the V gene TRBV28; D possibly corresponds to TRBD2 (5 bases). The CDR3 covers 14 residues. From germline, CDR1 is MDHEN and CDR2 SYDVKM. Trimming shortened V by 3 bases and J by 2 bases, and 8 bases separated the two germline ends. The CDR3 sequence is CASSFPGTYNEQFF. CDR3 DNA sequence: TGTGCCAGCAGTTTCCCGGGGACCTACAATGAGCAGTTCTTC.

The chain combines TRBV9 with TRBJ2-2; no firm D call. Germline V gene sequence: CDR1 SGDLS, CDR2 YYNGEE. V lost 3 bases, J lost 2 bases, and 2 bases lay in between. CDR3 length: 12 residues. The DNA of the CDR3 is TGTGCCAGCAGCGCAAACACCGGGGAGCTGTTTTTT. Its protein is CASSANTGELFF.

The V call is TRBV19, the J call TRBJ1-5; possibly TRBD1 for D (6 bases). The CDR3 has 15 amino acids. Between the trimmed V and J ends, which lost 5 bases and 0 bases, there was a span of 11 bases. CDR1 and CDR2 from the germline V gene are LNHDA and SQIVND (reference sequence). Written as DNA, the CDR3 is TGTGCCAGTAGTCAAGGGGGATATAGCAATCAGCCCCAGCATTTT. Its protein product is CASSQGGYSNQPQHF.

The rearrangement uses TRBV11-2 and TRBJ2-1; D possibly corresponds to TRBD1 (6 bases). CDR3 length equals 14 residues. Trimming pared 4 bases from V and 10 bases from J, leaving 17 bases between. Germline V gene sequence: CDR1 SGHAT, CDR2 FQNNGV. The chain's CDR3 is CASSSSPQGREQFF. The CDR3 DNA is TGTGCCAGCAGCTCCTCCCCACAGGGAAGAGAGCAGTTCTTC.

This chain uses TRBV10-1 with TRBJ2-1; 7 bases match TRBD2. Losses at the gene ends were 6 bases for V and 0 bases for J; bases not matched to a gene: 8. The CDR3 consists of 16 residues. The germline CDR1 and CDR2 sequences are WNHNN and SYGVQD (reference sequence). Here the CDR3 DNA reads TGCGCCAGCAGGGGGCTAGCGGAAACCTCCTACAATGAGCAGTTCTTC. This codes for CASRGLAETSYNEQFF.

This rearrangement joins TRBV4-1 to TRBJ1-3, with 7 bases matching TRBD1. V gave up 0 bases and J gave up 0 bases; unmatched junction bases: 5. Germline V gene data show CDR1 as MGHRA and CDR2 as YSYEKL. This CDR3 is 17 amino acids long. This CDR3 is CASSQDPGQFSGNTIYF. CDR3 nucleotide sequence: TGCGCCAGCAGCCAAGATCCGGGACAGTTCTCTGGAAACACCATATATTTT.

CDR3 DNA sequence: TGTGCCAGCAGTCGGGACATAACCTACGAGCAGTACTTC. Its protein is CASSRDITYEQYF. J is TRBJ2-7 and V is TRBV6-1; TRBD1 is a possible D gene (6 bases). Trimming shortened V by 5 bases and J by 2 bases, and 10 bases separated the two germline ends. Germline V lookup: CDR1 MNHNS, CDR2 SASEGT. The CDR3 spans 13 residues.

J is TRBJ2-7 and V is TRBV15; D not certain. The CDR3 runs 13 residues. V lost 1 base to trimming and J lost 1 base, with 5 bases between them. Germline V gene data show CDR1 as LNHNV and CDR2 as YYDKDF (reference sequence). The CDR3 is CATSRGHSYEQYF. The DNA for the CDR3 is TGTGCCACCAGCAGAGGTCATTCCTACGAGCAGTACTTC.

Concerning this clone itself: Other DNA sequences in this specimen translate into the identical CDR3. The chain is built from TRBV5-1 and TRBJ1-1; 7 positions match TRBD1. V lost 2 bases and J lost 1; bases outside the gene matches: 2. Germline values: CDR1 SGHRS, CDR2 YFSETQ. The CDR3 has 14 amino acids. This chain's CDR3 is CASSLDRANTEAFF. Written as DNA, the CDR3 is TGCGCCAGCAGCTTAGACAGGGCGAACACTGAAGCTTTCTTT.

The chain couples TRBV4-1 to TRBJ2-1; 9 bases fit TRBD2. The CDR3 consists of 18 residues. CDR1 is MGHRA and CDR2 is YSYEKL in the germline V gene. J lost 3 bases, V lost 1 base, and 10 bases had no gene match. CDR3 loop: CASSQGPAGGPLYNEQFF. In DNA form, the CDR3 reads TGCGCCAGCAGCCAAGGACCTGCGGGAGGGCCCCTCTACAATGAGCAGTTCTTC.

This chain links TRBV10-2 with TRBJ2-5; D uncertain. Trimming removed 4 bases at V and 4 bases at J, with 10 bases between. The CDR3 length is 13 residues. Germline CDR1 and CDR2: WSHSY and SAAADI. CDR3 bases: TGCGCCAGCAGTGCCTTTAAGAGAGAGACCCAGTACTTC. It yields the protein CASSAFKRETQYF.

The chain is built from TRBV7-9 and TRBJ2-4, with TRBD2 matching 7 bases. Germline assignment: CDR1 SEHNR and CDR2 FQNEAQ (reference sequence). The J segment lost 8 bases and the V segment lost 6 bases, leaving 10 bases of the junction unmatched. This CDR3 is 14 amino acids long. CDR3 sequence (DNA): TGTGCCAGCAGGCCCCCGGCGGGGGTGGACATTCAGTACTTC. This sequence encodes CASRPPAGVDIQYF.